This paragraph reports one TCR beta chain. The CDR3 sequence is 14 residues long. CDR1 and CDR2 (germline): LGHNT, FRNRAP. The germline V and J ends were trimmed by 10 bases and 8 bases, with 23 bases remaining between them. This sample stems from a study of blood T cell repertoires in COVID-19. The table came from immunoSEQ multiplex PCR; TCRdb's copy has only in-frame clones and leaves some out. The sample lists 300,000 or so clones, approximately 87% seen once, with about 1.4% in the top ten. The material sequenced was peripheral blood. The TCR was taken from a woman aged 40 to 49 who had recovered from COVID-19. The chain has TRBV12-5 and TRBJ1-1, with D perhaps matching TRBD1 (6 bases). CDR3 region: CATSLRGGAGEAFF. The DNA of the CDR3 is TGTGCTACCTCTCTACGCGGGGGGGCTGGGGAAGCTTTCTTT.